One sample yielded the 9 T cell receptor beta chains listed below, sequenced in a study of T cell responses to AZD1222 COVID-19 vaccine. Libraries were prepared by immunoSEQ multiplex PCR; TCRdb keeps only in-frame clonotypes and omits some of them. This sample has 70,000 or so clones, with less than 90% found just once. The specimen comprised peripheral blood, sampled 28 days after the second AZD1222 dose. These receptors came from an adult who received the AZD1222 COVID-19 vaccine.

Notes on this clone: The same CDR3 is also encoded by other DNA sequences in this sample. V is TRBV6-5 and J is TRBJ1-2, with D unresolved. The V gene lost 6 bases and the J gene lost 5 bases, with 7 bases spanning the gap. Looked up from germline, CDR1 is MNHEY and CDR2 is SVGAGI. The CDR3 length is 11 residues. The CDR3 sequence: CASSSKYGYTF. The CDR3 region has the DNA TGTGCCAGCAGCTCAAAGTATGGCTACACCTTC.

V and J are TRBV5-1 and TRBJ2-3; 10 bases are a match to TRBD2. Germline values: CDR1 SGHRS, CDR2 YFSETQ. V was clipped by 2 bases and J by 0 bases; unmatched bases: 3. This CDR3 region has 16 residues. The CDR3 DNA reads TGCGCCAGCAGCTTCGGACTAGCGGCTAGCACAGATACGCAGTATTTT. It encodes CASSFGLAASTDTQYF.

By share, this clone counts as medium-sized. The sample carries other DNA sequences with the same CDR3. The chain has TRBV6-5 and TRBJ2-1; D ambiguous. Trimming removed 2 bases at V and 0 bases at J, with 11 bases between. This CDR3 is built from 16 residues. Germline CDR1 is MNHEY and CDR2 is SVGAGI. The CDR3 bases are TGTGCCAGCAGTTACAGACGGCCGAGCTCCTACAATGAGCAGTTCTTC. Its protein is CASSYRRPSSYNEQFF.

The J gene is TRBJ2-3, the V gene TRBV27; 7 bases map to TRBD2. Germline lookup yields CDR1 MNHEY and CDR2 SMNVEV (reference sequence). This CDR3 has 17 residues. Trimming took 6 bases from V and 5 from J; bases not matched to a gene: 17. In nucleotides, the CDR3 is TGTGCCAGCAGAGTCCTGACAGCGGGGCCAAAGGGAGATACGCAGTATTTT. As protein: CASRVLTAGPKGDTQYF.

This clone was counted a few times. The gene calls are TRBV6-1 and TRBJ1-1; the D is unclear. The CDR3 runs to 12 residues. Germline CDR1 MNHNS, CDR2 SASEGT. V lost 3 bases and J lost 5, with 7 bases in between. The CDR3 nucleotides read TGTGCCAGCAGTGATGGGTGGACTGAAGCTTTCTTT. Amino acid sequence: CASSDGWTEAFF.

This sequence joins TRBV29-1 and TRBJ1-2; D unresolved. Trimming took 4 bases from V and 4 from J, leaving 10 bases between them. The CDR3 contains 12 residues. Germline CDR1 and CDR2: SQVTM and ANQGSEA. The CDR3 sequence is CSVAVRSYGYTF. Here the CDR3 DNA reads TGCAGCGTTGCGGTCAGAAGCTATGGCTACACCTTC.

The chain carries TRBV5-8 and TRBJ1-2, with D perhaps TRBD1 (5 bases). The V end was cut by 1 base, the J end by 2 bases, with 12 bases between. Germline V lookup: CDR1 SGHTS, CDR2 YDEGEE. This CDR3 comprises 15 residues. CDR3 sequence reads: CASSLSGRANYGYTF. The CDR3 bases are TGTGCCAGCAGCTTGTCAGGGCGAGCGAACTATGGCTACACCTTC.

This sequence joins TRBV5-1 and TRBJ2-2, with a weak D call TRBD2 (6 bases). Per germline, CDR1 SGHRS and CDR2 YFSETQ. CDR3 length: 13 amino acids. V lost 3 bases to trimming and J lost 7 bases, with 10 bases between them. CDR3 nucleotides: TGCGCCAGCAGCTCTCTAGCGATCGGGGAGCTGTTTTTT. It yields the protein CASSSLAIGELFF.

The chain has TRBV18 and TRBJ2-1; 10 positions agree with TRBD2. Germline V gene lookup returns CDR1 KGHSH and CDR2 LQKENI. The CDR3 totals 15 residues. V was pared by 0 bases and J by 6 bases, with 2 bases of the junction left unmatched. As DNA, the CDR3 is TGTGCCAGCTCACCACCCGGGACTAGCGTCAATGAGCAGTTCTTC. Its translation: CASSPPGTSVNEQFF.